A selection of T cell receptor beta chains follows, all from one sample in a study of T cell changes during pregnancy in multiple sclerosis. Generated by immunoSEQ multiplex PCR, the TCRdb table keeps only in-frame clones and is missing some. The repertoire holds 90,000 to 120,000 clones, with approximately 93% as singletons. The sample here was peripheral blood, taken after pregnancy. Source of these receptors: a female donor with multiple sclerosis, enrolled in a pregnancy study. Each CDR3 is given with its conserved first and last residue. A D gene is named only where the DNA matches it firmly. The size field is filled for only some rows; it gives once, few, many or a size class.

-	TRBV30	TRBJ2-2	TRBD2	TGTGCCTGGTCCGGGGCCGGGACTAGTGGGGCCGGGGAGCTGTTTTTT	CAWSGAGTSGAGELFF
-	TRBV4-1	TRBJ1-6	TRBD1	TGCGCCAGCAGCCAAGAGGGGGTTGGGACAGGGAATTCACCCCTCCACTTT	CASSQEGVGTGNSPLHF
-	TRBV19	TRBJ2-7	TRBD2	TGTGCCAGTAGCCTTACTAGCGGGGTCTCCTACGAGCAGTACTTC	CASSLTSGVSYEQYF
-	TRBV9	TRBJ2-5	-	TGTGCCAGCAGCGGACTAGGGGCAGGGAGAGAGACCCAGTACTTC	CASSGLGAGRETQYF
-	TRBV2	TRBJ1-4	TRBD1	TGTGCCAGCAGTTCGGGACAGGCAACTAGAAAACTGTTTTTT	CASSSGQATRKLFF
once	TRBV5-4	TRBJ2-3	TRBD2	TGTGCCAGCAGCGTAAAGCGGGGTGGAGATACGCAGTATTTT	CASSVKRGGDTQYF
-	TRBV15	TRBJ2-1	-	TGTGCCACCAGCAGAGGCGGGATCACCTACAATGAGCAGTTCTTC	CATSRGGITYNEQFF
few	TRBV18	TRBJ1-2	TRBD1	TGTGCCAGCTCCCCGGACAGGGATCATGGCTACACCTTC	CASSPDRDHGYTF
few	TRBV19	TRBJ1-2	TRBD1	TGTGCCAGTAGTACCCAGGGGGGAGCTGGCTACACCTTC	CASSTQGGAGYTF
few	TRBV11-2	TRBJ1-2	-	TGTGCCAGCAGCTTATCCTTACATTTCTTTGGCTACACCTTC	CASSLSLHFFGYTF
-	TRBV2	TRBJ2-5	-	TGTGCCAGCAGCCTGAGGAGGGGACAGTTTGGGGAGACCCAGTACTTC	CASSLRRGQFGETQYF
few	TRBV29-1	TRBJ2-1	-	TGCAGCGTTGAATCAGGGGTTATTATCAATGAGCAGTTCTTC	CSVESGVIINEQFF
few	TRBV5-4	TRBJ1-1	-	TGTGCCAGCAGCTTGGATCAGGCTGAGGCTTTCTTT	CASSLDQAEAFF
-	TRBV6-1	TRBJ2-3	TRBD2	TGTGCCAGCAGTGAAGCGCTAGGGCTAGCGGGCACAGATACGCAGTATTTT	CASSEALGLAGTDTQYF
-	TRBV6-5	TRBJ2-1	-	TGTGCCAGCAGCCGGGTCAATGAGCAGTTCTTC	CASSRVNEQFF
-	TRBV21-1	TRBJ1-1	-	TGTGCCAGCGGGGTGTTGGGCCCCGGGACTTCGAACACTGAAGCTTTCTTT	CASGVLGPGTSNTEAFF
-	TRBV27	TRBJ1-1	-	TGTGCCAGCAGTTTATGGCCCCTCGGCGTTATCAGGGAGAACACTGAAGCTTTCTTT	CASSLWPLGVIRENTEAFF
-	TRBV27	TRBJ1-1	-	TGTGCCAGCAGTTTAACAACAGGGATTTTGGCCCGAAACACTGAAGCTTTCTTT	CASSLTTGILARNTEAFF
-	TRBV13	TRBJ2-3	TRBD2	TGTGCCAGCAGTTCAGACCTAGCGGGGCCACTCACAGATACGCAGTATTTT	CASSSDLAGPLTDTQYF
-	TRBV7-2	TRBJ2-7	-	TGTGCCAGCAGCCCCGGTGGCGGTACCTACGAGCAGTACTTC	CASSPGGGTYEQYF
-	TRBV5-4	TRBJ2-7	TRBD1	TGTGCCAGCAGCGTTCGGGACAGGGGCTACGAGCAGTACTTC	CASSVRDRGYEQYF
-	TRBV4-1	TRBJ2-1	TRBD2	TGCGCCAGCAGCTCATCTAGCGGGGGGTTAAATGAGCAGTTCTTC	CASSSSSGGLNEQFF
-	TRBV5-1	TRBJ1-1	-	TGCGCCAGCTCCCCACGGGCAGGGCCTGAAGCTTTCTTT	CASSPRAGPEAFF
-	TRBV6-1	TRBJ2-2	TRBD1	TGTGCCAGCAGTGAATGGGAAGGGGGCACCACCGGGGAGCTGTTTTTT	CASSEWEGGTTGELFF
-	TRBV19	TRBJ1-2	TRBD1	TGTGCCAGTACCCCCCCGGGACAGTGGAACTATGGCTACACCTTC	CASTPPGQWNYGYTF
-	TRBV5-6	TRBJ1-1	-	TGTGCCAGCAGCTTGGGGGGGGACACTGAAGCTTTCTTT	CASSLGGDTEAFF
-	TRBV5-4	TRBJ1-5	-	TGTGCCAGCAGCTTGGGAGGGGGTCTCTATAGCAATCAGCCCCAGCATTTT	CASSLGGGLYSNQPQHF
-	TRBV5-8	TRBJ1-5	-	TGTGCCAGCAGCTTACCCCCCCCGGGAGGCAATCAGCCCCAGCATTTT	CASSLPPPGGNQPQHF
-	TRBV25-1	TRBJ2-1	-	TGTGCCAGCAGTGGCAGGGTCTCCTACAATGAGCAGTTCTTC	CASSGRVSYNEQFF
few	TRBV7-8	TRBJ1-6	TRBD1	TGTGCCAGCAGCTTAGCTTCCGGGACAGGGAATAATTCACCCCTCCACTTT	CASSLASGTGNNSPLHF
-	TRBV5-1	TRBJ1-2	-	TGCGCCAGCAGCTTGGAGTGGGACCGACAGGAATTGGGTGGCTACACCTTC	CASSLEWDRQELGGYTF
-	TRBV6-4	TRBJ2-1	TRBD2	TGTGCCAGCAGTGTCGCCGGGGGGGCGAAAAATGAGCAGTTCTTC	CASSVAGGAKNEQFF
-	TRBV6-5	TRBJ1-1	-	TGTGCCAGCAGTTACAACGGGGACTGGGAAGCTTTCTTT	CASSYNGDWEAFF
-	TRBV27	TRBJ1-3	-	TGTGCCAGCAGTAAACTTCCACCGCGTGGAAACACCATATATTTT	CASSKLPPRGNTIYF
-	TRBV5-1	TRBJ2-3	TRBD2	TGCGCCAGCAGCTTTGGTAGCGGGAGCACAGATACGCAGTATTTT	CASSFGSGSTDTQYF
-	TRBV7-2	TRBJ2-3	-	TGTGCCAGCAGCTCAGATAGCGGTTTAACAGATACGCAGTATTTT	CASSSDSGLTDTQYF
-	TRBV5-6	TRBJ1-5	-	TGTGCCAGCAGCTTTAACGGGCAGGGTATTCAGCCCCAGCATTTT	CASSFNGQGIQPQHF
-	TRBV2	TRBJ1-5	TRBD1	TGTGCCAGCAGAACCGGACAGGGGAGCCAGCCCCAGCATTTT	CASRTGQGSQPQHF
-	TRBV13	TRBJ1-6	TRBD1	TGTGCCAGCAGCTTAAAGACAGGGAAGAATTCACCCCTCCACTTT	CASSLKTGKNSPLHF
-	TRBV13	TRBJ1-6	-	TGTGCCAGCAGCTCCGGAGGGTGGGTGCGGGGTTCACCCCTCCACTTT	CASSSGGWVRGSPLHF
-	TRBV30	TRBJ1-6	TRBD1	TGTGCCTGGAGCGCAAGAGACAGGGATAATTCACCCCTCCACTTT	CAWSARDRDNSPLHF
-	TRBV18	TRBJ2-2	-	TGTGCCAGCTCACCACCGGTAGATCCCGGGGAGCTGTTTTTT	CASSPPVDPGELFF
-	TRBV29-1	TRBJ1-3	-	TGCAGCGTCGTAGCTGGAAACACCATATATTTT	CSVVAGNTIYF
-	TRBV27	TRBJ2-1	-	TGTGCCAGCTGGCGGAGCTCCTACAATGAGCAGTTCTTC	CASWRSSYNEQFF
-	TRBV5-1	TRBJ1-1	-	TGCGCCAGCAGCTCTTTTTTAGGGGTCACTGAAGCTTTCTTT	CASSSFLGVTEAFF
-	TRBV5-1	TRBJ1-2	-	TGCGCCAGCAGCTCCCAACCGACAGCTTATGGCTACACCTTC	CASSSQPTAYGYTF
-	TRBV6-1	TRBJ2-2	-	TGTGCCAGCAGAGAGAGGGTCGGGGAGCTGTTTTTT	CASRERVGELFF
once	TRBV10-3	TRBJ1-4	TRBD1	TGTGCCATCTCAGGGGGCGCCGCCGAAAAACTGTTTTTT	CAISGGAAEKLFF